This T cell receptor (beta chain) comes out of a study of shared clonotypes between healthy human individuals. Here immunoSEQ multiplex PCR was the method, and the copy in TCRdb shows in-frame clones only, minus some. The sample yields more than 600,000 clones, about 92% seen once. The V gene end was trimmed by 5 bases and the J gene end by 4 bases; junction bases not matched to a gene: 6. The CDR3 loop spans 15 amino acids. Germline V gene data show CDR1 as SNHLY and CDR2 as FYNNEI. CD45RO-negative cells were positively selected for CCR7, leaving out terminally differentiated effector memory CD45RA+ cells.

This chain uses TRBV2 with TRBJ1-4; 8 positions agree with TRBD1. The sequenced sample consisted of naive CD8+ T cells sorted from blood. The sequence came from a man aged 30 to 39 in good health. The CDR3 DNA reads as TGTGCCAGCAGTCCCGGACAGGGAGGTAATGAAAAACTGTTTTTT. Translating it yields CASSPGQGGNEKLFF.